Listed below are T cell receptor beta chains from one sample, sequenced in a study of T-cell reconstitution after alpha-beta-depleted transplantation in children. TCRdb analysed the PCR reads with MiXCR anew, one entry per CDR3 protein. The sample shows about 350,000 distinct CDR3 sequences, roughly 14% of them seen only once. The sequenced sample was PBMCs, obtained from the stem cell graft. These receptors originate from a human donor who donated a stem cell graft to a child with Fanconi anemia. Both conserved end residues are part of each CDR3. A D gene is named only where the DNA matches it firmly. Some rows mark clone size as missing; the rest say once, few, many or name a class of expanded clone.

CDR3 DNA,CDR3 protein,D gene,CDR3 length,J gene,clone size,V gene
TGCAGTGCTAGGTGGGGGACCGGCAATCAGCCCCAGCATTTT,CSARWGTGNQPQHF,.,14,TRBJ1-5,.,TRBV20-1
TGTGCCAGCTCAGAACAAGGATGGGATGAAGCTTTCTTT,CASSEQGWDEAFF,.,13,TRBJ1-1,few,TRBV18
TGTGCCTGGAGGGCCGGGCTTCTGTCGGGGGAGCTGTTTTTT,CAWRAGLLSGELFF,.,14,TRBJ2-2,.,TRBV30
TGCAGCGTTCGCAGCTCCTATAATTCACCCCTCCACTTT,CSVRSSYNSPLHF,.,13,TRBJ1-6,.,TRBV29-1
TGCGCCAGCAGCTCAGGACTAGCGGGGGGACCCTATACGCAGTATTTT,CASSSGLAGGPYTQYF,TRBD2,16,TRBJ2-3,few,TRBV5-1
TGTGCCAGCAGCCCGGACTTATACGGGCAGTACTTC,CASSPDLYGQYF,.,12,TRBJ2-7,few,TRBV7-2
TGCAGTGCCACCGCGTTAGGCACTGAAGCTTTCTTT,CSATALGTEAFF,.,12,TRBJ1-1,.,TRBV20-1
TGTGCCAGCAGCGTAGACGGAATTCTCAACACCTTC,CASSVDGILNTF,.,12,TRBJ1-2,few,TRBV9
TGTGCCAGCAGCCAAGCCAACGCCGGGAGCTACTCCTACAATGAGCAGTTCTTC,CASSQANAGSYSYNEQFF,.,18,TRBJ2-1,few,TRBV3-1
TGCGCCAGCAGCTCCTCGACAGGAGGAGAGACCCAGTACTTC,CASSSSTGGETQYF,.,14,TRBJ2-5,many,TRBV5-1
TGTGCCAGCAGTTTCAATACAGATCAGCCCCAGCATTTT,CASSFNTDQPQHF,.,13,TRBJ1-5,few,TRBV12-3/TRBV12-4
TGTGCCTGGAGTCGGGGGGGGCCCAACGAGCAGTACTTC,CAWSRGGPNEQYF,TRBD2,13,TRBJ2-7,.,TRBV30
TGCGCCAGCAGCCTCCGTGCAGCGGGGGATACTGGTGAGCAGTTCTTC,CASSLRAAGDTGEQFF,TRBD2,16,TRBJ2-1,few,TRBV5-1
TGCGCCAGCAGCTTCCGACGAGGGGATGGCTACACCTTC,CASSFRRGDGYTF,.,13,TRBJ1-2,.,TRBV5-1
TGTGCCATCAGTGAGACGTTTTATAATTCACCCCTCCACTTT,CAISETFYNSPLHF,.,14,TRBJ1-6,few,TRBV10-3
TGTGCCAGCAGTGCGCCAAAGTATCGGAGACAGCGTTTGAACACTGAAGCTTTCTTT,CASSAPKYRRQRLNTEAFF,.,19,TRBJ1-1,many,TRBV6-2/TRBV6-3